This T cell receptor beta chain derives from a study of PD-1 blockade in classical Hodgkin lymphoma. Study findings and constraints: When set against healthy donors, newly diagnosed patients were reported to show lower baseline TCR diversity. Newly diagnosed and completely responding patients shared comparable baseline diversity. Underlying causes for the observed repertoire differences were not defined, possibly disease activity or prior therapy.

Each of the patients experienced relapse following autologous stem cell transplantation, and their brentuximab vedotin exposure differed. Best responses included complete response and partial response; otherwise, the best response was progressive disease. Comment on this clone: Its antigen is unknown.

V gave up 6 bases and J gave up 8 bases; unmatched junction bases: 10. This CDR3 has 14 amino acids. Per the germline V gene, CDR1 is MNHEY and CDR2 is SMNVEV (reference sequence). Method: immunoSEQ multiplex PCR; TCRdb's copy keeps in-frame clones and lacks some. The sample includes 55,000 to 75,000 clones, about 93% of them seen just once. The sample consisted of peripheral blood mononuclear cells (PBMCs), taken at baseline. This sequence joins TRBV27 and TRBJ1-3, with TRBD1 matching over 7 bases. This receptor was taken from a human donor with classical Hodgkin lymphoma. The CDR3 here is CASSWTGAVDTIYF. CDR3 nucleotide sequence: TGTGCCAGCAGCTGGACAGGCGCGGTGGACACCATATATTTT.